This entry lists 30 T cell receptor beta chains sequenced from one sample in a study of cytomegalovirus exposure and HLA in healthy donors. Use of 60 Vbeta and 13 Jbeta primers characterized the PCR. Here immunoSEQ multiplex PCR was the method, and the copy in TCRdb shows in-frame clones only, minus some. The sample has tens of thousands of clones, around 79% seen once. The specimen sequenced was PBMCs. The receptors were gathered from a female donor in good health and CMV-seronegative.

This rearrangement joins TRBV19 to TRBJ2-5; 9 nucleotides line up with TRBD1. The DNA end favors TRBJ2-7, so the J call may be wrong. This CDR3 spans 13 amino acids. Germline V gene sequence: CDR1 LNHDA, CDR2 SQIVND (reference sequence). The CDR3 here is CASSMGQGYEQYF. CDR3 sequence (DNA): TGTGCCAGTAGTATGGGACAGGGCTACGAGCAGTACTTC.

The chain combines TRBV6-4 with TRBJ1-1; perhaps TRBD1 as D (5 bases). The CDR3 has 14 residues. Germline-derived CDR1 and CDR2 are MRHNA and SNTAGT. Trimming took 6 bases from V and 0 from J, leaving 11 bases between them. CDR3 bases: TGTGCCAGCAGGGAAGACAGCCTGAACACTGAAGCTTTCTTT. It yields the protein CASREDSLNTEAFF.

This chain links TRBV6-1 with TRBJ2-1; 8 bases agree with TRBD2. The CDR3 is made up of 15 amino acids. Germline loops: CDR1 MNHNS, CDR2 SASEGT. V trimming: 1 base; J trimming: 2 bases; junction bases outside the gene matches: 1. The CDR3 DNA reads TGTGCCAGCAGTGAAGTTAGCGGGGCCTACAATGAGCAGTTCTTC. Translated, it gives CASSEVSGAYNEQFF.

The rearrangement links TRBV19 to TRBJ2-7; D gene unclear. The V gene's germline CDR1 is LNHDA and CDR2 SQIVND (reference sequence). Trimming took 3 bases from V and 0 from J, leaving 12 bases between them. The CDR3 extends over 15 amino acids. The CDR3 nucleotides are TGTGCCAGTAGTATTCGAAGCTCCTCCTCCTACGAGCAGTACTTC. Protein: CASSIRSSSSYEQYF.

The CDR3 spells CASSQQDTSARGPYEQYF. CDR3 DNA sequence: TGCGCCAGCAGCCAGCAGGACACTTCGGCCCGAGGACCCTACGAGCAGTACTTC. The V gene is TRBV4-1, the J gene TRBJ2-7, with D tentatively TRBD1 (5 bases). The CDR3 covers 18 residues. Trimming removed 3 bases from V and 2 bases from J, with 23 bases in between. Germline V CDR1 and CDR2: MGHRA, YSYEKL.

As DNA, the CDR3 is TGTGCCAGCAGCCTACAACAGTCGACCCGTGAAGCTTTCTTT. It codes for CASSLQQSTREAFF. The chain employs TRBV5-4 and TRBJ1-1; D remains unclear. V dropped 4 bases and J dropped 7 bases, with 17 bases sitting between them. Germline assignment: CDR1 SGHNT and CDR2 YYREEE (reference sequence). This CDR3 region has 14 residues.

The chain recombines TRBV7-9 with TRBJ2-1, with 12 positions matching TRBD1. J was trimmed by 5 bases and V by 3 bases; bases with no gene match: 2. Germline CDR1 reads SEHNR; CDR2 reads FQNEAQ (reference sequence). CDR3 length: 15 amino acids. CDR3 DNA sequence: TGTGCCAGCAGCTTCTGGGACAGGGGGCACAATGAGCAGTTCTTC. Translating it yields CASSFWDRGHNEQFF.

The genes are TRBV7-8 and TRBJ1-5; 8 nucleotides agree with TRBD1. The CDR3 covers 14 residues. Germline assignment: CDR1 SGHVS and CDR2 FQNEAQ. V dropped 7 bases and J dropped 6; count of bases not matched to a gene: 8. Here the CDR3 reads CASIPGQGTQPQHF. CDR3 in DNA: TGTGCCAGCATTCCCGGACAGGGCACTCAGCCCCAGCATTTT.

This chain connects TRBV11-1 to TRBJ2-1, with TRBD1 matching over 7 bases. Germline V CDR1 and CDR2: SGHAT, FQDESV (reference sequence). The CDR3 spans 16 residues. Losses at the gene ends were 1 base for V and 0 bases for J; bases not matched to a gene: 3. The chain's CDR3 is CASSLGWDSSYNEQFF. The CDR3 region has the DNA TGTGCCAGCAGCTTAGGCTGGGACAGCTCCTACAATGAGCAGTTCTTC.

This chain uses TRBV6-1 with TRBJ1-5; 10 bases align to TRBD1. The germline V gene has CDR1 MNHNS and CDR2 SASEGT. Unmatched junction bases numbered 4, after V lost 7 bases and J lost 7 bases. CDR3 length: 13 amino acids. This CDR3 is CASNDRGLQPQHF. CDR3 bases: TGTGCCAGCAACGACAGGGGGCTGCAGCCCCAGCATTTT.

The chain is built from TRBV15 and TRBJ1-4, with D possibly being TRBD1 (5 bases). Germline CDR1 reads LNHNV; CDR2 reads YYDKDF (reference sequence). Deletions cut 2 bases from V and 2 bases from J, with 9 bases between. The CDR3 has 15 residues. In nucleotides, the CDR3 is TGTGCCACCAGCAGAAAGGGGTTTACTAATGAAAAACTGTTTTTT. It specifies CATSRKGFTNEKLFF.

The genes are TRBV5-1 and TRBJ2-7, with a weak D call TRBD2 (7 bases). Germline CDR1 reads SGHRS; CDR2 reads YFSETQ. The length of the CDR3 is 13 residues. V lost 0 bases and J lost 6, with 10 bases in between. The CDR3 loop reads CASSLAAGAEQYF. The CDR3 DNA is TGCGCCAGCAGCTTGGCCGCGGGGGCCGAGCAGTACTTC.

The CDR3 sequence: CASSLYGGVSQETQYF. The CDR3 nucleotides are TGTGCCAGCAGCTTGTACGGCGGGGTTTCACAAGAGACCCAGTACTTC. This chain connects TRBV5-6 to TRBJ2-5, with D maybe TRBD2 (6 bases). Deletions cut 1 base from V and 2 bases from J, with 15 bases between. The CDR3 is made up of 16 amino acids. Germline lookup yields CDR1 SGHDT and CDR2 YYEEEE.

The rearrangement links TRBV19 to TRBJ2-7; 12 bases map to TRBD1. The CDR3 length is 17 residues. Germline V gene lookup returns CDR1 LNHDA and CDR2 SQIVND (reference sequence). With V trimmed by 4 bases and J by 1 base, 8 bases remained unmatched. The CDR3 protein is CASSTLPGQGASYEQYF. The DNA of the CDR3 is TGTGCCAGTAGTACATTACCGGGACAGGGGGCGTCCTACGAGCAGTACTTC.

This clone was detected only once. The chain couples TRBV18 to TRBJ2-7; 11 bases match TRBD2. CDR1 is KGHSH, CDR2 LQKENI, per germline. There are 14 residues in the CDR3. Trimming removed 2 bases from V and 9 bases from J; junction bases left unmatched: 6. The CDR3 DNA is TGTGCCAGCTCACCAGGGGGACTAGCGGAGGGGCAGTACTTC. It encodes CASSPGGLAEGQYF.

V usage is TRBV30 and J usage is TRBJ1-1; D ambiguous. Trimming left V 2 bases short and J 6 bases short, with 7 bases between. This CDR3 has 11 amino acids. CDR1 is GTSNPN and CDR2 is SVGIG in the germline V gene (reference sequence). This chain's CDR3 is CAWSLRAEAFF. CDR3 coding DNA: TGTGCCTGGAGTCTGAGGGCTGAAGCTTTCTTT.

V usage is TRBV6-4 and J usage is TRBJ2-7; D gene uncertain. V dropped 6 bases and J dropped 3 bases, with 18 bases sitting between them. The CDR3 covers 15 residues. Germline V gives CDR1 MRHNA, CDR2 SNTAGT. The CDR3: CASRPHNSPDYEQYF. CDR3 nucleotides: TGTGCCAGCAGGCCTCACAACAGCCCTGACTACGAGCAGTACTTC.

J is TRBJ2-7 and V is TRBV29-1, with D unresolved. The CDR3 is 13 residues long. Germline CDR1 SQVTM, CDR2 ANQGSEA. The V gene lost 7 bases and the J gene lost 5 bases, with 18 bases spanning the gap. This CDR3 is CSARKASSDEQYF. The CDR3 DNA reads as TGCAGCGCCCGAAAAGCGTCTTCTGACGAGCAGTACTTC.

The chain joins TRBV7-9 to TRBJ1-1; no definite D call. Germline-derived CDR1 and CDR2 are SEHNR and FQNEAQ (reference sequence). The V gene lost 1 base and the J gene lost 2 bases, with 8 bases spanning the gap. This CDR3 region has 14 residues. The CDR3 DNA follows: TGTGCCAGCAGCTTAGGGCATATCAACACTGAAGCTTTCTTT. It codes for CASSLGHINTEAFF.

The rearrangement uses TRBV5-1 and TRBJ2-2; no clear D gene. Germline CDR1 reads SGHRS; CDR2 reads YFSETQ. This CDR3 has 18 amino acids. Trimming took 0 bases from V and 2 from J, leaving 17 bases between them. The CDR3 DNA is TGCGCCAGCAGCTTGGTGGCCAGGTTCCCCCAAAACACCGGGGAGCTGTTTTTT. Amino acid sequence: CASSLVARFPQNTGELFF.

The chain is built from TRBV5-6 and TRBJ2-1, with 7 bases aligning to TRBD2. The V and J ends lost 0 bases and 4 bases, in that order; junction bases with no gene match: 7. This CDR3 has 16 amino acids. Germline V gene lookup returns CDR1 SGHDT and CDR2 YYEEEE. DNA for the CDR3: TGTGCCAGCAGCTTGGACCCCACTAGCGTGTACAATGAGCAGTTCTTC. Translation gives CASSLDPTSVYNEQFF.

This clone turned up a few times. V and J are TRBV5-6 and TRBJ2-7; 7 nucleotides match TRBD1. CDR1 is SGHDT and CDR2 is YYEEEE in the germline V gene. Trimming took 4 bases from V and 9 from J; bases not matched to a gene: 7. This CDR3 is 12 amino acids long. CDR3 amino acids: CASSPGTVRQYF. The CDR3 DNA is TGTGCCAGCAGCCCTGGGACAGTGCGGCAGTACTTC.

The genes are TRBV7-9 and TRBJ1-4; a weak D match, TRBD1 (6 bases). V shed 5 bases and J shed 3 bases, with 13 bases lying between them. The CDR3 has 15 residues. The V gene's germline CDR1 is SEHNR and CDR2 FQNEAQ (reference sequence). The CDR3 coding sequence is TGTGCCAGCAGCCCCCAACAGGGACCTAATGAAAAACTGTTTTTT. Protein: CASSPQQGPNEKLFF.

This clone was picked up a small number of times. The rearrangement joins TRBV6-1 to TRBJ1-2; no reliable D call. Germline CDR1 MNHNS, CDR2 SASEGT. This CDR3 is 12 amino acids long. V lost 2 bases, J lost 4 bases, and 5 bases lay in between. The CDR3, as DNA: TGTGCCAGCAGTGAACTTAGCTATGGCTACACCTTC. It is translated as CASSELSYGYTF.

This chain uses TRBV2 with TRBJ1-4; perhaps TRBD1 as D (5 bases). The ends were cut back, 3 bases at V and 8 bases at J, with 13 bases in the middle. The CDR3 spans 14 residues. CDR1 and CDR2 from the germline V gene are SNHLY and FYNNEI. Here the CDR3 reads CASSEGQGGEKLFF. CDR3 sequence (DNA): TGTGCCAGCAGTGAGGGTCAGGGTGGAGAAAAACTGTTTTTT.

This chain connects TRBV5-1 to TRBJ2-2, with TRBD2 as a possible D gene (6 bases). The CDR3 covers 15 residues. V lost 4 bases to trimming and J lost 5 bases, with 15 bases between them. CDR1 and CDR2 (germline): SGHRS, YFSETQ. DNA of the CDR3: TGCGCCAGCAGCACGCGGGGCCGGGGAACCGGGGAGCTGTTTTTT. Amino acid sequence: CASSTRGRGTGELFF. Together with reference TRBV5-1 and TRBJ2-2, the CDR3 gives the full variable domain: KAGVTQTPRYLIKTRGQQVTLSCSPISGHRSVSWYQQTPGQGLQFLFEYFSETQRNKGNFPGRFSGRQFSNSRSEMNVSTLELGDSALYLCASSTRGRGTGELFFGEGSRLTVL.

The V and J genes are TRBV29-1 and TRBJ1-1; D may be TRBD1 (6 bases). The CDR3 runs to 14 residues. CDR1 is SQVTM, CDR2 ANQGSEA, per germline. The V end was cut by 8 bases, the J end by 1 base, with 17 bases between. The CDR3, as DNA: TGCAGCACCCTCGGGCGGGGGGCGAACACTGAAGCTTTCTTT. This translates into CSTLGRGANTEAFF.

The chain is built from TRBV28 and TRBJ1-5; 8 positions agree with TRBD1. The CDR3 totals 14 residues. CDR1 MDHEN and CDR2 SYDVKM come from the germline V gene. V shed 8 bases, J shed 5 bases, and the junction held 8 bases outside the gene matches. The CDR3 loop is CASGGTGGDQPQHF. CDR3 nucleotide sequence: TGTGCCAGCGGTGGGACAGGAGGTGATCAGCCCCAGCATTTT. Full variable domain (remainder filled in from reference TRBV28 and TRBJ1-5): DVKVTQSSRYLVKRTGEKVFLECVQDMDHENMFWYRQDPGLGLRLIYFSYDVKMKEKGDIPEGYSVSREKKERFSLILESASTNQTSMYLCASGGTGGDQPQHFGDGTRLSIL.

The chain recombines TRBV15 with TRBJ1-4; 9 bases agree with TRBD1. Germline V gene data show CDR1 as LNHNV and CDR2 as YYDKDF (reference sequence). J lost 8 bases, V lost 0 bases, and 7 bases had no gene match. The CDR3 has 16 residues. The CDR3 region has the DNA TGTGCCACCAGCAGAGATCGGGGACAGGGTAACGAAAAACTGTTTTTT. It translates to CATSRDRGQGNEKLFF.

The chain recombines TRBV6-6 with TRBJ2-7; tentatively, D is TRBD1 (6 bases). Germline V gene data show CDR1 as MNHNY and CDR2 as SVGAGI (reference sequence). V lost 6 bases to trimming and J lost 6 bases, with 12 bases between them. The CDR3 is 12 residues long. DNA for the CDR3: TGTGCCAGCAGCTTTACAGGGTCCGAGCAGTACTTC. Amino acid sequence: CASSFTGSEQYF.